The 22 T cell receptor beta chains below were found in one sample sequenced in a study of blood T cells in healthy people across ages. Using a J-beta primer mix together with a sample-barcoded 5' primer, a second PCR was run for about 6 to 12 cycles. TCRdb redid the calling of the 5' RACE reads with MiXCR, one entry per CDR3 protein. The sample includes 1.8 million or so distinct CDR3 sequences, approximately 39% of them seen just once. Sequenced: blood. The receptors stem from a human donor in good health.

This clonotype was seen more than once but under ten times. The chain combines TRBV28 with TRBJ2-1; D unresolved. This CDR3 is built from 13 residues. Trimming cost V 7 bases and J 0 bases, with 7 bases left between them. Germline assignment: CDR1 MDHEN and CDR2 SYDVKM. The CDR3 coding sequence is TGTGCCAGCAACGACAACTCCTACAATGAGCAGTTCTTC. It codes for CASNDNSYNEQFF.

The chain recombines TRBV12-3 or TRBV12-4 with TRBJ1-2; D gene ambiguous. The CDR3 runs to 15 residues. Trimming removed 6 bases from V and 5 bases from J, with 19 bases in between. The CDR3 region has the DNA TGTGCCAGCAGCCCCGGACCCACTCCCCAGTATGGCTACACCTTC. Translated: CASSPGPTPQYGYTF.

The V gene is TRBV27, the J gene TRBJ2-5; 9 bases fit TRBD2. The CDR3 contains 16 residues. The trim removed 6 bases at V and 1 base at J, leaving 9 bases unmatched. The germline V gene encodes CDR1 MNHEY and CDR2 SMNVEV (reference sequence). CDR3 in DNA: TGTGCCAGCAGCCGATCTCTAGCGGGGCCCCAAGAGACCCAGTACTTC. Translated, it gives CASSRSLAGPQETQYF.

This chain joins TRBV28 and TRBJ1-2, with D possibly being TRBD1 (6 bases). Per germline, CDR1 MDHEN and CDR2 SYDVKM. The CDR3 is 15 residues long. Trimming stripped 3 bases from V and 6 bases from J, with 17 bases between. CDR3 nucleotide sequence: TGTGCCAGCAGTTTCCCCGTACAGGGTAATGATGGCTACACCTTC. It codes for CASSFPVQGNDGYTF.

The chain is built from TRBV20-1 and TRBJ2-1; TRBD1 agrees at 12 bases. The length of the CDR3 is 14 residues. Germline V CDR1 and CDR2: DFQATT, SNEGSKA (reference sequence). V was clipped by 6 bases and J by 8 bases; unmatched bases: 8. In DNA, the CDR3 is TGCAGTGCACCTCCGGGACAGGGGGCTTATGAGCAGTTCTTC. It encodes CSAPPGQGAYEQFF.

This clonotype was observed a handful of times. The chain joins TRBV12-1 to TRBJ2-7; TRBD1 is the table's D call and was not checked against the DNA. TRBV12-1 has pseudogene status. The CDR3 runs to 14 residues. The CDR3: CASNHMDRPYEQYF. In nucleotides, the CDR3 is TGTGCCAGCAACCATATGGACAGGCCCTACGAGCAGTACTTC.

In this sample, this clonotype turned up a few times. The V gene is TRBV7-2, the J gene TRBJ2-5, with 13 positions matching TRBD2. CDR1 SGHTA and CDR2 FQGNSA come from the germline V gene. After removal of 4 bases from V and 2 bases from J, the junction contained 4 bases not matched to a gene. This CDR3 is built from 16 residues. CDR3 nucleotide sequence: TGTGCCAGCAGCTGGACTAGCGGGGGCTCTCAAGAGACCCAGTACTTC. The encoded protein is CASSWTSGGSQETQYF.

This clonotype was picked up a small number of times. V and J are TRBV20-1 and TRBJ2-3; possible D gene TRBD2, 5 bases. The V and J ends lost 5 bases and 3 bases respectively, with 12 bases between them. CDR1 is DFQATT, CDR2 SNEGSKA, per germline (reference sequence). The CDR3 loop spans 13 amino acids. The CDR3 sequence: CSAPGRLTDTQYF. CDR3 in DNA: TGCAGTGCTCCGGGGAGATTAACAGATACGCAGTATTTT.

The CDR3 DNA is TGCAGCGTTGAAGTACAGCTTTACACTGAAGCTTTCTTT. Its protein is CSVEVQLYTEAFF. This chain joins TRBV29-1 and TRBJ1-1; no firm D call. The V end was cut by 1 base, the J end by 3 bases, with 9 bases between. The CDR3 consists of 13 residues. CDR1 and CDR2 (germline): SQVTM, ANQGSEA.

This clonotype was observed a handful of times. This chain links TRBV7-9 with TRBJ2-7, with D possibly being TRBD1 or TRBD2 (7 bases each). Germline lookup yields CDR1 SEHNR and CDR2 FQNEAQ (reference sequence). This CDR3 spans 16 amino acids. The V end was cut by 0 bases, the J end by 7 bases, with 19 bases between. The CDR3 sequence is CASSLASGGTAAEQYF. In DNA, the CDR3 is TGTGCCAGCAGCTTAGCTTCCGGGGGGACAGCAGCGGAGCAGTACTTC.

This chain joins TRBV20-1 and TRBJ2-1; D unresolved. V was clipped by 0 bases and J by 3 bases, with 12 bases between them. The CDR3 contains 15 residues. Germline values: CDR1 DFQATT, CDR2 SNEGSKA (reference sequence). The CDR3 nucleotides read TGCAGTGCTAGAGAATTGGCTAGGAGCTACAATGAGCAGTTCTTC. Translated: CSARELARSYNEQFF.

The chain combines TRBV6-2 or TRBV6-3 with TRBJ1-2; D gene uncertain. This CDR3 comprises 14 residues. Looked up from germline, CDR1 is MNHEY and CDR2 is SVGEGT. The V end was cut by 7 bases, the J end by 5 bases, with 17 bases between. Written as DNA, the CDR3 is TGTGCCAGCAACTCCCGTCAGCCAAGTTATGGCTACACCTTC. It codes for CASNSRQPSYGYTF.

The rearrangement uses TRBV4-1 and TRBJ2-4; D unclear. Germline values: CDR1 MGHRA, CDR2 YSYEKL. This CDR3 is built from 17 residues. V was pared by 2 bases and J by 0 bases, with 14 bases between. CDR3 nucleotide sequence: TGCGCCAGCAGCCAACGCTCGGCTCGACTAGCCAAAAACATTCAGTACTTC. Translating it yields CASSQRSARLAKNIQYF.

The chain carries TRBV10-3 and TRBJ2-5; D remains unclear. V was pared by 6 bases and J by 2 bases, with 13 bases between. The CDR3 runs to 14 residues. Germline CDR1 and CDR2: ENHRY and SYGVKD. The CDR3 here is CAISPELSQETQYF. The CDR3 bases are TGTGCCATCAGCCCCGAGCTCAGTCAAGAGACCCAGTACTTC.

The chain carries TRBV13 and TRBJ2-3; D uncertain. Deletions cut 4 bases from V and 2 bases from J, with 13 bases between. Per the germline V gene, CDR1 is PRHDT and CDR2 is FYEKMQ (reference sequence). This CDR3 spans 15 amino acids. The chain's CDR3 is CASSYRRGYTDTQYF. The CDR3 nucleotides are TGTGCCAGCAGCTACCGTCGCGGCTACACAGATACGCAGTATTTT.

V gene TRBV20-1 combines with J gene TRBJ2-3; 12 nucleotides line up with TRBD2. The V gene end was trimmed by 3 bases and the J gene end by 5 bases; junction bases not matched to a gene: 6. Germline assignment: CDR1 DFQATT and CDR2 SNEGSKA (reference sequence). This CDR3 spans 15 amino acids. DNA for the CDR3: TGCAGTGCTAGGAACAGACTAGCGGGGGTAGATACGCAGTATTTT. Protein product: CSARNRLAGVDTQYF.

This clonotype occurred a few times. The CDR3 DNA follows: TGTGCCAGCAGCCAGATAAACAGGGGAAGTAGAACTGAAGCTTTCTTT. It specifies CASSQINRGSRTEAFF. The chain joins TRBV4-2 to TRBJ1-1, with TRBD1 matching 7 bases. Germline loops: CDR1 LGHNA, CDR2 YNFKEQ. The CDR3 runs to 16 residues. Trimming removed 3 bases from V and 5 bases from J; junction bases left unmatched: 12.

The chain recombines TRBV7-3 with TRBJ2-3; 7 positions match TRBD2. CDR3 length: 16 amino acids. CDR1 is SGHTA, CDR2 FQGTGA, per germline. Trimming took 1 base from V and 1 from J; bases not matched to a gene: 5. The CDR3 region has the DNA TGTGCCAGCAGCTTAAACACGGCGGGGGGCACAGATACGCAGTATTTT. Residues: CASSLNTAGGTDTQYF.

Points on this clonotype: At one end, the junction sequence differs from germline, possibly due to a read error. The CDR3 nucleotides read TGTGTCAGCAGCCCATTCAGGGGCTCCTACGAGCAGTACTTC. Its protein is CVSSPFRGSYEQYF. The chain recombines TRBV7-2 with TRBJ2-7; D might be TRBD1 (6 bases). The CDR3 totals 14 residues. Germline CDR1 and CDR2: SGHTA and FQGNSA.

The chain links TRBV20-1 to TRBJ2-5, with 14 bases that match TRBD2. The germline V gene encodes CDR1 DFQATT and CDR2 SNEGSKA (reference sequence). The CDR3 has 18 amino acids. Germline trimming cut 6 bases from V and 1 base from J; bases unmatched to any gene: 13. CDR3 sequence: CSALPGLAGEGFQETQYF. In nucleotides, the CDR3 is TGCAGTGCCCTCCCGGGACTAGCGGGGGAAGGCTTCCAAGAGACCCAGTACTTC.

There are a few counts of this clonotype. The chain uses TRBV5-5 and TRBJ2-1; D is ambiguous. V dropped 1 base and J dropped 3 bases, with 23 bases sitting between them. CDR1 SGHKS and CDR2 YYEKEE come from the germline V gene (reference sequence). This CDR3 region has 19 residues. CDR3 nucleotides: TGTGCCAGCAGCTTGAAGAACGCAGACCCAAATCCTTTCTACAATGAGCAGTTCTTC. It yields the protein CASSLKNADPNPFYNEQFF.

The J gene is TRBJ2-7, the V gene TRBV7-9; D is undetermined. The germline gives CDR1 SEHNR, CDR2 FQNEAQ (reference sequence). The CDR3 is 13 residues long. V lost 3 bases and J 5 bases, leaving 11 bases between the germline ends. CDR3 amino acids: CASSLLVSDEQYF. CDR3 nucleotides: TGTGCCAGCAGCTTGTTGGTCTCGGACGAGCAGTACTTC.